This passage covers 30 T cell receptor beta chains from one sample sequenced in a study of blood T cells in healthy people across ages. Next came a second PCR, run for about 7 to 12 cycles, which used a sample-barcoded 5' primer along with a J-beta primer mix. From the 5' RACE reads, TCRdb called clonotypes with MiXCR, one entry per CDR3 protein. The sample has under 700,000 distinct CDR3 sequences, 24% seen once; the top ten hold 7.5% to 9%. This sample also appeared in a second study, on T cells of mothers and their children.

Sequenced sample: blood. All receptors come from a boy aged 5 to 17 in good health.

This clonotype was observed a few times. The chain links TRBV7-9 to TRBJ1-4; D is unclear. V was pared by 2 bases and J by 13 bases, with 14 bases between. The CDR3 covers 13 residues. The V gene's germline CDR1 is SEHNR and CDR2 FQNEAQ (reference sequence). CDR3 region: CASSLSLEHPLFF. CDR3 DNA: TGTGCCAGCAGCTTATCCCTGGAACATCCACTGTTTTTT.

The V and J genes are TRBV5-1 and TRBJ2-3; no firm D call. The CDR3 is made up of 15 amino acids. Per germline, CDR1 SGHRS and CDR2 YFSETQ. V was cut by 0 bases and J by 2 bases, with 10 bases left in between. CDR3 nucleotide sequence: TGCGCCAGCAGCTTGGTTGGTCACCACACAGATACGCAGTATTTT. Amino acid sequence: CASSLVGHHTDTQYF.

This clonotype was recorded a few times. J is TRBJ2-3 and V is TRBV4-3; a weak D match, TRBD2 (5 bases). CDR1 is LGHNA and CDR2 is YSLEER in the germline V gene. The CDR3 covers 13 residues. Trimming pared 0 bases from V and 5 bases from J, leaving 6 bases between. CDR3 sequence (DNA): TGCGCCAGCAGCCAAGATCGGGAAGATACGCAGTATTTT. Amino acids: CASSQDREDTQYF.

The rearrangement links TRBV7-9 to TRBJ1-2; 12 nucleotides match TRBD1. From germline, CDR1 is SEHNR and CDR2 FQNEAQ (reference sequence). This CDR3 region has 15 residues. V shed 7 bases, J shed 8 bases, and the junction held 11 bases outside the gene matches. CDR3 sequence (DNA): TGTGCCAGCACTCTTTTTAGGGACAGGGGGCAAGGCTACACCTTC. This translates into CASTLFRDRGQGYTF.

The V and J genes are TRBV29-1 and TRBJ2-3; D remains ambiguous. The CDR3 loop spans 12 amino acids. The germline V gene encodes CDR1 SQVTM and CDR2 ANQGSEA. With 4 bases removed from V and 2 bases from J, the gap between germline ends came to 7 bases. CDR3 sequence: CSVGANTDTQYF. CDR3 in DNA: TGCAGCGTTGGGGCTAACACAGATACGCAGTATTTT.

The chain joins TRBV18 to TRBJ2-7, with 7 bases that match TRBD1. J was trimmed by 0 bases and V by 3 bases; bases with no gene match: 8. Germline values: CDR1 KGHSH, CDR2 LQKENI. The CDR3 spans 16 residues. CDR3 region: CASSPRQGPSSYEQYF. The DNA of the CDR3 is TGTGCCAGCTCACCCCGACAGGGTCCGAGCTCCTACGAGCAGTACTTC.

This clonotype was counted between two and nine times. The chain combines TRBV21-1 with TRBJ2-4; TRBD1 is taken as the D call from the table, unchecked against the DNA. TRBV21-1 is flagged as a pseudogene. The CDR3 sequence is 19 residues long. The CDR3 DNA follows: TGTACCAGCAGCCTCGAAGCGGGGGGCGCGCGTAAAGCCAAAAACATTCAGTACTTC. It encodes CTSSLEAGGARKAKNIQYF.

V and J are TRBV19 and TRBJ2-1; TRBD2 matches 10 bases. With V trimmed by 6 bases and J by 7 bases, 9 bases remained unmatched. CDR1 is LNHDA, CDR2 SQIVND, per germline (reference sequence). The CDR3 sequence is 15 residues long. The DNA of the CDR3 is TGTGCCAGTAGGCCTTCAGCGGGGGGGCCTAATGAGCAGTTCTTC. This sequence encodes CASRPSAGGPNEQFF.

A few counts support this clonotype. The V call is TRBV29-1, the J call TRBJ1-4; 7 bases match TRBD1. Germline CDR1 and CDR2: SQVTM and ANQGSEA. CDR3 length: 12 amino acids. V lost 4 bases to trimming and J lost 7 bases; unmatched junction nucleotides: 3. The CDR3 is CSVGQGVEKLFF. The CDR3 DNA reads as TGCAGCGTTGGACAGGGAGTTGAAAAACTGTTTTTT.

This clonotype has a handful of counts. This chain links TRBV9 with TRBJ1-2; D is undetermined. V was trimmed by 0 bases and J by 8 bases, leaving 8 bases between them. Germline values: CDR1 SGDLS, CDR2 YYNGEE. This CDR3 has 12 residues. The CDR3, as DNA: TGTGCCAGCAGCGTAGAACTGGGAGGCTACACCTTC. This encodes CASSVELGGYTF.

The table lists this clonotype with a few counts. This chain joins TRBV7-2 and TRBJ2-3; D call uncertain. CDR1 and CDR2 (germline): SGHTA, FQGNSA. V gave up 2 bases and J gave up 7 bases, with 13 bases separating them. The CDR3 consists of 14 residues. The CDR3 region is CASSLIHAKNTQYF. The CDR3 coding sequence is TGTGCCAGCAGCTTAATCCATGCCAAGAATACGCAGTATTTT.

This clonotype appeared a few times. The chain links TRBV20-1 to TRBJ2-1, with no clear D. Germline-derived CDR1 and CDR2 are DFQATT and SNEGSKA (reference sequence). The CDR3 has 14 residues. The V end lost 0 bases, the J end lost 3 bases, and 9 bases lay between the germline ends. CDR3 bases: TGCAGTGCTAGAGATGGGCAGTTCTACAATGAGCAGTTCTTC. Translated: CSARDGQFYNEQFF.

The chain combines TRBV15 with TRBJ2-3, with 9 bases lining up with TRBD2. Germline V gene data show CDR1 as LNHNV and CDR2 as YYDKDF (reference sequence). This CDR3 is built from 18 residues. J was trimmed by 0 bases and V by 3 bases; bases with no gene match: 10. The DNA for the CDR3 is TGTGCCACCAGCAGGAGCTTCGCGGGGGGGCCTAGCACAGATACGCAGTATTTT. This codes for CATSRSFAGGPSTDTQYF.

The CDR3 bases are TGCAGTGCTAGAGATACAGGGGGGGGAAACACCATATATTTT. It specifies CSARDTGGGNTIYF. This sequence joins TRBV20-1 and TRBJ1-3; TRBD1 matches at 8 bases. Germline V gene sequence: CDR1 DFQATT, CDR2 SNEGSKA (reference sequence). This CDR3 contains 14 residues. V lost 0 bases and J lost 4; bases outside the gene matches: 2.

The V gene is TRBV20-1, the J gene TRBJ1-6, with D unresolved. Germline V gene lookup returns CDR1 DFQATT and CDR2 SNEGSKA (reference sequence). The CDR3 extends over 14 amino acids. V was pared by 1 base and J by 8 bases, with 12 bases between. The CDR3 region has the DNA TGCAGTGCTAGAGGTGGCCCGGGCGATTCACCCCTCCACTTT. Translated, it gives CSARGGPGDSPLHF.

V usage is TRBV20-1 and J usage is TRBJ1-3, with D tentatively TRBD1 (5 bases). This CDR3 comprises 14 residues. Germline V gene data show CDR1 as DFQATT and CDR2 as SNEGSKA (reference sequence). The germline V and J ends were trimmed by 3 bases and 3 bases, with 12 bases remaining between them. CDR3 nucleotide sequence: TGCAGTGCTAGGAAAGGGGACGTTGGAAACACCATATATTTT. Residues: CSARKGDVGNTIYF.

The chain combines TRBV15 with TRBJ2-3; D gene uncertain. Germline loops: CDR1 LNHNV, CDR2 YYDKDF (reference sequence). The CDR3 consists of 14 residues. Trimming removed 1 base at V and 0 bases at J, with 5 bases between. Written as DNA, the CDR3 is TGTGCCACCAGCAGAGTTTCGAGCACAGATACGCAGTATTTT. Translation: CATSRVSSTDTQYF.

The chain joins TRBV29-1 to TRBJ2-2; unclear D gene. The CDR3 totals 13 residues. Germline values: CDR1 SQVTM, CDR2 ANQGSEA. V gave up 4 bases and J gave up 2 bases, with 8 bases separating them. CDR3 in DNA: TGCAGCGTTGTTAAATCCAACACCGGGGAGCTGTTTTTT. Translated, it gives CSVVKSNTGELFF.

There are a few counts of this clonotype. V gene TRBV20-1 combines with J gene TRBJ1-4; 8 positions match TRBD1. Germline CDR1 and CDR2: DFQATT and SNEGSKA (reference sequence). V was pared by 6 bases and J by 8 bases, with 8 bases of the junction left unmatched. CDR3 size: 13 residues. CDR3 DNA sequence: TGCAGTGCAAAGCAGGGGGCTTTGGAAAAACTGTTTTTT. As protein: CSAKQGALEKLFF.

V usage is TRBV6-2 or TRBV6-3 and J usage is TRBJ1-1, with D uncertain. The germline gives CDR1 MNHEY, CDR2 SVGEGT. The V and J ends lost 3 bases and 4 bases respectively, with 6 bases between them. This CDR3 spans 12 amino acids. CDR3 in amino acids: CASSYVGTEAFF. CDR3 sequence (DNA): TGTGCCAGCAGTTATGTCGGCACTGAAGCTTTCTTT.

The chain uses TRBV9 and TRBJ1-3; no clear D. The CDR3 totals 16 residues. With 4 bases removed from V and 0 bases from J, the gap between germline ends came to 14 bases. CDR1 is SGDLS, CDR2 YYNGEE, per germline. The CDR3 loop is CASSNRVGNSGNTIYF. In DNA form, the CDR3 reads TGTGCCAGCAGCAACCGGGTAGGAAACTCTGGAAACACCATATATTTT.

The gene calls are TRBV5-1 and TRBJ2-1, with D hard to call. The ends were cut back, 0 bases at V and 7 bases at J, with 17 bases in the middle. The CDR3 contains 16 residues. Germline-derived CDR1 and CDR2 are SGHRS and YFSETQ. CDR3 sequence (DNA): TGCGCCAGCAGCTTGGTTGCGGCAGGCTTACGGAATGAGCAGTTCTTC. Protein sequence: CASSLVAAGLRNEQFF. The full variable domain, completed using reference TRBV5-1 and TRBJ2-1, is KAGVTQTPRYLIKTRGQQVTLSCSPISGHRSVSWYQQTPGQGLQFLFEYFSETQRNKGNFPGRFSGRQFSNSRSEMNVSTLELGDSALYLCASSLVAAGLRNEQFFGPGTRLTVL.

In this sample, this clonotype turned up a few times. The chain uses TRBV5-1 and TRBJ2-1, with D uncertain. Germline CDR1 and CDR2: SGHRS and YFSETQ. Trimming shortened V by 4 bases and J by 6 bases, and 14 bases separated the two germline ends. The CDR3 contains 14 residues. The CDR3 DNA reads TGCGCCAGCAGCCCGGTGACGCTCCCCAATGAGCAGTTCTTC. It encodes CASSPVTLPNEQFF.

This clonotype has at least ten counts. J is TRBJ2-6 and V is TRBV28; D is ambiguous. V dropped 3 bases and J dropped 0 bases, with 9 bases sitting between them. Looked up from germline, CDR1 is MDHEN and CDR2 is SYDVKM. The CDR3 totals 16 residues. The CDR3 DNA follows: TGTGCCAGCAGTTTGCACTACACCTCTGGGGCCAACGTCCTGACTTTC. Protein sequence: CASSLHYTSGANVLTF.

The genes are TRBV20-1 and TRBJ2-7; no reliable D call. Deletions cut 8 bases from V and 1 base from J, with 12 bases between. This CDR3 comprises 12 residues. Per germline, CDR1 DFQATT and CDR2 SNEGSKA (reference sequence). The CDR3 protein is CSLGPSSYEQYF. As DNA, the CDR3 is TGCAGTCTAGGACCGTCGTCCTACGAGCAGTACTTC.

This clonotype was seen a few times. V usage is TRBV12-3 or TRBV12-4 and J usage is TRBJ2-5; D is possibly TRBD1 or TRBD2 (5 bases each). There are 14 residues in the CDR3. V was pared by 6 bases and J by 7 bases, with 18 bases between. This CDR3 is CASSQNSARGTQYF. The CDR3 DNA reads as TGTGCCAGCAGCCAAAATAGCGCAAGGGGGACCCAGTACTTC.

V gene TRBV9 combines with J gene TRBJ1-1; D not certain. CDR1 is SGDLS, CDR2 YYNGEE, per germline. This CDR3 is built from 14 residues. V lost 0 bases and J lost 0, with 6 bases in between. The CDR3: CASSVGVMNTEAFF. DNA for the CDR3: TGTGCCAGCAGCGTAGGGGTTATGAACACTGAAGCTTTCTTT.

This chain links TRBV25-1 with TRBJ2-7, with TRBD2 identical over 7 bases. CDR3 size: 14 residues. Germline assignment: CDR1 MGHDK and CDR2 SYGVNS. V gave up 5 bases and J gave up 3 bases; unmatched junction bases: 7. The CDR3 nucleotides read TGTGCCAGCAGTTTTCCGGGGACTAACTACGAGCAGTACTTC. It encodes CASSFPGTNYEQYF.

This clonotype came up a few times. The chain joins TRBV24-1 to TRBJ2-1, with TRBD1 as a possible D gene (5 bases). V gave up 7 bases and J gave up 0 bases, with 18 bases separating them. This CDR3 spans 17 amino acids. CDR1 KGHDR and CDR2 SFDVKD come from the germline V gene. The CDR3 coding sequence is TGTGCCACCAGCCACCCTTTGGGGCCGAGCTCCTACAATGAGCAGTTCTTC. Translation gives CATSHPLGPSSYNEQFF.

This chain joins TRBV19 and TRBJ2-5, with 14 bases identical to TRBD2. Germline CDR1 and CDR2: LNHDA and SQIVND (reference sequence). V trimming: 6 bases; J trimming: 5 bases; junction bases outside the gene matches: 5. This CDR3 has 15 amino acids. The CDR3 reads CASSGTSGSAETQYF. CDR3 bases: TGTGCCAGTAGCGGGACTAGCGGGAGCGCGGAGACCCAGTACTTC.